The TCR beta chain described here comes from a study of blood T cell repertoires in COVID-19. Study-level information: Samples taken during acute and convalescent COVID-19 were collected in the United States, Italy and Spain. The cDNA or gDNA used as material had been derived from T cells, B-cell-depleted T cells, or PBMCs.

This clone was observed a single time. This CDR3 is 15 amino acids long. The V and J ends lost 1 base and 5 bases, in that order; junction bases with no gene match: 4. CDR1 is SGHNT, CDR2 YENEEA, per germline. One Seattle source followed patients from active infection through their disease course. In the original analysis: Reference gene primer amplification gave nucleated cell count estimates. The method was immunoSEQ multiplex PCR; TCRdb's version includes in-frame clones alone and lacks a portion of them. That table supplies the V and J calls and clone size; D and trimming were determined from the DNA. The table shows around 310,000 clones, with around 91% occurring only once.

The rearrangement joins TRBV11-3 to TRBJ2-2; 7 nucleotides match TRBD2. The receptor was derived from a middle-aged woman with COVID-19, enrolled during active disease. Sample: peripheral blood. The CDR3 DNA is TGTGCCAGCAGCTTAGGTTGGGGGGGGACCGGGGAGCTGTTTTTT. Protein product: CASSLGWGGTGELFF.